A selection of T cell receptor beta chains follows, all from one sample in a study of identical twins. MiXCR, applied by TCRdb to the 5' RACE reads, yields one record per CDR3 protein. The table shows 500,000 to 600,000 distinct CDR3 sequences, with approximately 22% occurring only once. In addition, the sample was reused for a study of T cells expressing NK-cell markers.

The sequencing sample was made of CD4+ T cells sorted from blood. The receptors come from a woman between 18 and 30 years old in good health. Each CDR3 is given with its conserved first and last residue. A D gene is named only where the DNA matches it firmly. Expanded clones are given a class, and other clones once, few, many or no size at all.

d_call	clone_size	j_call	v_call	cdr3_nt	cdr3_aa
TRBD2	few	TRBJ2-1	TRBV9	TGTGCCAGCAGCGTAGGTCTAGCGGGCCTCAATGAGCAGTTCTTC	CASSVGLAGLNEQFF
TRBD1	few	TRBJ1-5	TRBV20-1	TGCAGTGCTACCTACTGGGACAGGGACCAGCCCCAGCATTTT	CSATYWDRDQPQHF
-	-	TRBJ1-1	TRBV21-1	TGTGCCAGCAGCAAAGAGGACGCCCCCCCGAACACTGAAGCTTTCTTT	CASSKEDAPPNTEAFF
-	-	TRBJ2-7	TRBV12-3/TRBV12-4	TGTGCCAGCAGCTTGAAGTATACAGGGTTCCACGAGCAGTACTTC	CASSLKYTGFHEQYF
TRBD2	-	TRBJ2-2	TRBV6-1	TGTGCCAGCAGCCGAGGACTAGCGGGGGGCACCGGGGAGCTGTTTTTT	CASSRGLAGGTGELFF
-	few	TRBJ2-3	TRBV5-1	TGCGCCAGCAGCTACAACCTCGGGGACACGCAGTATTTT	CASSYNLGDTQYF
-	-	TRBJ2-1	TRBV27	TGTGCCAGCACCGGCAGCCACCACTCCTACAATGAGCAGTTCTTC	CASTGSHHSYNEQFF
-	few	TRBJ2-5	TRBV7-9	TGTGCCAGCAGCTTATCAGCAGGGAAAGAGACCCAGTACTTC	CASSLSAGKETQYF
TRBD2	-	TRBJ2-7	TRBV7-2	TGTGCCAGCAGCTTACGCCCGAATGCGGCGGGAGACTACGAGCAGTACTTC	CASSLRPNAAGDYEQYF
-	-	TRBJ1-5	TRBV4-3	TGCGCCAGCAGCCAATTGGATAGGGGAGAGCCCCAGCATTTT	CASSQLDRGEPQHF
-	many	TRBJ2-3	TRBV5-1	TGCGCCAGCAGCTTGGCCAGGGGCAGGGCAGATACGCAGTATTTT	CASSLARGRADTQYF
TRBD1	-	TRBJ2-1	TRBV24-1	TGTGCCACCAGTGATCCCGGGACAGCCTCCCTATTCTTC	CATSDPGTASLFF
TRBD1	few	TRBJ1-2	TRBV20-1	TGCAGTGCTAGAGATCCCAAACAGGGGGCATCTAGCGGCTACACCTTC	CSARDPKQGASSGYTF
TRBD1	many	TRBJ1-1	TRBV4-3	TGCGCCAGCAGCCGGACAGGGGTTGGTACTGAAGCTTTCTTT	CASSRTGVGTEAFF
-	-	TRBJ1-1	TRBV12-3/TRBV12-4	TGTGCCAGCAGTTCGGCAGGGCGGACGGGCACTGAAGCTTTCTTT	CASSSAGRTGTEAFF
-	-	TRBJ2-7	TRBV10-3	TGTGCCATCTCTAGGACAAATTACGAGCAGTACTTC	CAISRTNYEQYF
TRBD2	few	TRBJ2-5	TRBV29-1	TGCAGCGTTGTTTGGATGGTAGCGGGAGAGCAAGAGACCCAGTACTTC	CSVVWMVAGEQETQYF
TRBD2	few	TRBJ2-1	TRBV6-2/TRBV6-3	TGTGCCAGCAGTAAGGGAGGAGCGGGAGTTAATGAGCAGTTCTTC	CASSKGGAGVNEQFF
-	few	TRBJ2-3	TRBV20-1	TGCAGTGCCCCCACGGGTTCAGACACAGATACGCAGTATTTT	CSAPTGSDTDTQYF
-	few	TRBJ1-2	TRBV9	TGTGCCAGCAGCGCTTTACATACCGTCGTCTACACCTTC	CASSALHTVVYTF
TRBD2	-	TRBJ2-2	TRBV20-1	TGCAGTGCCCGGAGTAGCGGGGGGGCGGGTACCGGGGAGCTGTTTTTT	CSARSSGGAGTGELFF
-	-	TRBJ1-5	TRBV12-3/TRBV12-4	TGTGCCAGCAGGCCGATGGGGGGTAGCAATCAGCCCCAGCATTTT	CASRPMGGSNQPQHF
-	few	TRBJ2-5	TRBV20-1	TGCAGTGCTAGAGATCGTCGGGGCGCAAAGACCCAGTACTTC	CSARDRRGAKTQYF
TRBD2	-	TRBJ2-3	TRBV5-1	TGCGCCAGCAGCTTAGATCCGCGGGGGATAACAGATACGCAGTATTTT	CASSLDPRGITDTQYF
TRBD2	many	TRBJ2-1	TRBV6-1	TGTGCCAGCAATGATAGCGGGAGCCGCAATGAGCAGTTCTTC	CASNDSGSRNEQFF
-	many	TRBJ2-3	TRBV5-1	TGCGCCAGCAGCTTAACGTCAGATACGCAGTATTTT	CASSLTSDTQYF
-	few	TRBJ2-7	TRBV20-1	TGCAGTGCTCTCCCCGGGACGGTTTACGAGCAGTACTTC	CSALPGTVYEQYF
TRBD2	-	TRBJ2-3	TRBV5-1	TGCGCCAGCAGCGGTAGACCGCCAGCGGGGGGTGCAGATACGCAGTATTTT	CASSGRPPAGGADTQYF
TRBD1	few	TRBJ1-2	TRBV12-3/TRBV12-4	TGTGCCAGCACCCTCCAGCAGGGGGGCTATGGCTACACCTTC	CASTLQQGGYGYTF
TRBD1	many	TRBJ2-3	TRBV12-3/TRBV12-4	TGTGCCAGCAGGGGACAGAAAACTAGCACAGATACGCAGTATTTT	CASRGQKTSTDTQYF
-	-	TRBJ2-7	TRBV6-5	TGTGCCAGCAGTTACGTAGGACACAGACCAACCTACGAGCAGTACTTC	CASSYVGHRPTYEQYF
-	few	TRBJ2-1	TRBV7-2	TGTGCCAGCAGCACCCAGTCCGGGACCTTAGGCAATGAGCAGTTCTTC	CASSTQSGTLGNEQFF
TRBD1	few	TRBJ2-2	TRBV29-1	TGCAGCGTTGGTCCGGGACAGGGATCCGGCGGGGAGCTGTTTTTT	CSVGPGQGSGGELFF
TRBD1	-	TRBJ2-1	TRBV5-1	TGCGCCAGCTCCCGGGACAGACTCCTGCAGTTCTTC	CASSRDRLLQFF
-	few	TRBJ1-2	TRBV29-1	TGCAGCGTTGGGCCTCGGAACTATGGCTACACCTTC	CSVGPRNYGYTF
TRBD1	few	TRBJ1-1	TRBV20-1	TGCAGTGCTAGAGATCCTCGGACAGGGGACACTGAAGCTTTCTTT	CSARDPRTGDTEAFF
TRBD2	few	TRBJ2-5	TRBV2	TGTGCCAGCAGTTTGACTAGCGGGGTGGGACAAGAGACCCAGTACTTC	CASSLTSGVGQETQYF
TRBD2	few	TRBJ2-1	TRBV4-3	TGCGCCAGCAGCCAAGGAACTAGCGGGAGGCGAGATGAGCAGTTCTTC	CASSQGTSGRRDEQFF
-	-	TRBJ1-2	TRBV6-2/TRBV6-3	TGTGCCAGCAGGGCTACAGCTAACTATGGCTACACCTTC	CASRATANYGYTF
TRBD1	-	TRBJ1-1	TRBV7-2	TGTGCCAGCAGACTAAGGACAGGGCGAACTGAAGCTTTCTTT	CASRLRTGRTEAFF
-	few	TRBJ2-1	TRBV20-1	TGCAGTGCATCCGGGACCCCTAGCTCCTACAATGAGCAGTTCTTC	CSASGTPSSYNEQFF
-	many	TRBJ1-1	TRBV20-1	TGCAGTGCTAGAGTACAGGGAGAGGGTACTGAAGCTTTCTTT	CSARVQGEGTEAFF
-	-	TRBJ1-6	TRBV20-1	TGCAGTGCTAGGGGGACACTCGGGCCCCTCCACTTT	CSARGTLGPLHF
-	-	TRBJ1-1	TRBV20-1	TGCAGTGCTCGTACGGCACCATCCCCCCGGGAAGCTTTCTTT	CSARTAPSPREAFF
-	few	TRBJ2-2	TRBV4-2	TGTGCCAGCAGCCATGGCGGGGCGAACACCGGGGAGCTGTTTTTT	CASSHGGANTGELFF
-	many	TRBJ2-1	TRBV7-9	TGTGCCAGCAGCTTATCCTACAATGAGCAGTTCTTC	CASSLSYNEQFF